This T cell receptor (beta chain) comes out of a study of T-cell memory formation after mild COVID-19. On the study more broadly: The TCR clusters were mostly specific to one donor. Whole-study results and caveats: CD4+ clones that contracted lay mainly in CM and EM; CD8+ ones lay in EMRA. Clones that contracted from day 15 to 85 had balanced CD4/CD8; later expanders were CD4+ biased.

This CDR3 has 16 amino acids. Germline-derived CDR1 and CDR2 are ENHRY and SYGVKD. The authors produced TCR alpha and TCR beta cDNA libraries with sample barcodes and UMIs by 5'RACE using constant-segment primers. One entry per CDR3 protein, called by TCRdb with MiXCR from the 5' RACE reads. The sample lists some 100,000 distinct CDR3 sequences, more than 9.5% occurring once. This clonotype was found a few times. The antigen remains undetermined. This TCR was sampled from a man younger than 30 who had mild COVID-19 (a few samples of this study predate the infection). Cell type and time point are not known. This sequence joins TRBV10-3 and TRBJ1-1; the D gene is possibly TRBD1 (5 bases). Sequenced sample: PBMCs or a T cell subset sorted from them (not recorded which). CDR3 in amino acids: CAGGSGQSPLNTEAFF. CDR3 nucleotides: TGTGCGGGGGGATCCGGGCAAAGCCCTTTGAACACTGAAGCTTTCTTT.